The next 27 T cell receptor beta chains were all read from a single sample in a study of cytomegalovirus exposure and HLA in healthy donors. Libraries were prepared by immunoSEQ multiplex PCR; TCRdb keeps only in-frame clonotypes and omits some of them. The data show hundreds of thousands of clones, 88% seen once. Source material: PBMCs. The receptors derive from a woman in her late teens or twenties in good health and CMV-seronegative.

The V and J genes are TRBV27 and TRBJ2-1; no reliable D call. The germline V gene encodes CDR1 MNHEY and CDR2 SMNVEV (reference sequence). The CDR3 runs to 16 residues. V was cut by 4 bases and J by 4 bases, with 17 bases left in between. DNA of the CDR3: TGTGCCAGCAGTTCGGAGATCCCCTTCGGATACAATGAGCAGTTCTTC. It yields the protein CASSSEIPFGYNEQFF.

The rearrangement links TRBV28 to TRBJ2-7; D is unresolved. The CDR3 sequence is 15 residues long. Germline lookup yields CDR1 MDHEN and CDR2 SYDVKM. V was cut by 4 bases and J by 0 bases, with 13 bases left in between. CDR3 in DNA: TGTGCCAGCAGTTCTTCTTTCCTAAGCTCCTACGAGCAGTACTTC. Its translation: CASSSSFLSSYEQYF.

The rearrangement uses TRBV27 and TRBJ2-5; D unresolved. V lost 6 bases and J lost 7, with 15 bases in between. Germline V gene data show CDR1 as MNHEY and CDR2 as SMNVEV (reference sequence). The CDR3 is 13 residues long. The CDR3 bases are TGTGCCAGCAGCTTCGCGACCCTAGGGACCCAGTACTTC. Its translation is CASSFATLGTQYF.

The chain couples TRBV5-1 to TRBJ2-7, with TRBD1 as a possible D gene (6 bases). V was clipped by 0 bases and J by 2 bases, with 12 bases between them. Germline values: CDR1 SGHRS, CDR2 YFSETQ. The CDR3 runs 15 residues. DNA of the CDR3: TGCGCCAGCAGCTTGGCACCCGACAGGACCTACGAGCAGTACTTC. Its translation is CASSLAPDRTYEQYF.

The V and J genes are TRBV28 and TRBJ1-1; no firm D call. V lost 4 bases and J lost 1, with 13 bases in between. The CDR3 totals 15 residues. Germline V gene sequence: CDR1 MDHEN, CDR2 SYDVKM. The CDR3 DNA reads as TGTGCCAGCAGTTCCCCTGGGTGGAGGAACACTGAAGCTTTCTTT. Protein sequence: CASSSPGWRNTEAFF. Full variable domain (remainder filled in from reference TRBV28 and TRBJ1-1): DVKVTQSSRYLVKRTGEKVFLECVQDMDHENMFWYRQDPGLGLRLIYFSYDVKMKEKGDIPEGYSVSREKKERFSLILESASTNQTSMYLCASSSPGWRNTEAFFGQGTRLTVV.

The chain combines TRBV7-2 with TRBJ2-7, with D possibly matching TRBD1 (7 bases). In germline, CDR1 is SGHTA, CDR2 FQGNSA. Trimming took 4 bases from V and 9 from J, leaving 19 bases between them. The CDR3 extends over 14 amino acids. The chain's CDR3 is CASSSPWRGRGQYF. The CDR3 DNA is TGTGCCAGCAGCTCGCCTTGGAGGGGGCGCGGGCAGTACTTC.

DNA of the CDR3: TGCGCCAGCAGCGTGGAACCCGGGACAGGGTATGAAAAACTGTTTTTT. Its translation is CASSVEPGTGYEKLFF. The V call is TRBV5-1, the J call TRBJ1-4; 9 bases align to TRBD1. CDR1 SGHRS and CDR2 YFSETQ come from the germline V gene. The CDR3 spans 16 residues. The ends lost 4 bases at V and 6 bases at J; junction bases unmatched: 10.

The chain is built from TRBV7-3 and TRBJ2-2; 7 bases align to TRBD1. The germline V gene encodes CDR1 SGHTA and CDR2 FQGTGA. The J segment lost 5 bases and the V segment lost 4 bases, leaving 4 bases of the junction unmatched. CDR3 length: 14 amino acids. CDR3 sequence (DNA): TGTGCCAGCAGCTCGTGGACAGGAACCGGGGAGCTGTTTTTT. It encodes CASSSWTGTGELFF.

The CDR3 here is CASSPGTRQETQYF. CDR3 coding DNA: TGTGCCAGCAGCCCCGGGACACGGCAAGAGACCCAGTACTTC. V and J are TRBV7-3 and TRBJ2-5; tentatively, D is TRBD1 (6 bases). This CDR3 region has 14 residues. Trimming left V 5 bases short and J 2 bases short, with 12 bases between. Germline assignment: CDR1 SGHTA and CDR2 FQGTGA. Full variable domain (rest looked up from reference TRBV7-3 and TRBJ2-5): GAGVSQTPSNKVTEKGKYVELRCDPISGHTALYWYRQSLGQGPEFLIYFQGTGAADDSGLPNDRFFAVRPEGSVSTLKIQRTERGDSAVYLCASSPGTRQETQYFGPGTRLLVL.

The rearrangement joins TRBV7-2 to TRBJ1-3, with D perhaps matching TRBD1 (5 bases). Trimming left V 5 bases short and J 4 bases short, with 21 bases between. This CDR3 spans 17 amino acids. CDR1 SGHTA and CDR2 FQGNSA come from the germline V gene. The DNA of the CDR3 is TGTGCCAGCAGCCCTCGGTGGGGCATTTCTGCCGGAAACACCATATATTTT. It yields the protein CASSPRWGISAGNTIYF.

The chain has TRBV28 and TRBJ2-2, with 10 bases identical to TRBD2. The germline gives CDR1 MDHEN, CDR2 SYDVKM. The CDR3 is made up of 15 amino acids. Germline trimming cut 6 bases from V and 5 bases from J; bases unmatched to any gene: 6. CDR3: CASRPGLAETGELFF. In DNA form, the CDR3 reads TGTGCCAGCAGGCCCGGACTAGCGGAGACCGGGGAGCTGTTTTTT.

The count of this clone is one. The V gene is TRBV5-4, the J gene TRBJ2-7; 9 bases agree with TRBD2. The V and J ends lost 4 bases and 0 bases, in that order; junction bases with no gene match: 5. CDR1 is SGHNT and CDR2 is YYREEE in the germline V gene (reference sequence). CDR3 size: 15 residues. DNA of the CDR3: TGTGCCAGCAGCGCGGCTAGCGGGACCTCCTACGAGCAGTACTTC. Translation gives CASSAASGTSYEQYF.

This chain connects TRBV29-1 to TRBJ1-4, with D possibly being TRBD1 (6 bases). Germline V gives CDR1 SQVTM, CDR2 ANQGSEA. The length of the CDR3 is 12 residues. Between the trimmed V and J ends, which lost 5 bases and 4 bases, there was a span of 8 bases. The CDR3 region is CSVRTVNEKLFF. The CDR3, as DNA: TGCAGCGTTCGGACAGTTAATGAAAAACTGTTTTTT.

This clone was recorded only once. CDR3 sequence reads: CASSDGTGDVYEQYF. DNA of the CDR3: TGTGCCAGCAGCGACGGGACAGGGGACGTCTACGAGCAGTACTTC. J is TRBJ2-7 and V is TRBV9, with 10 bases fitting TRBD1. The V segment lost 3 bases and the J segment 3 bases; nucleotides outside the gene matches: 6. The CDR3 totals 15 residues. Germline V gene lookup returns CDR1 SGDLS and CDR2 YYNGEE.

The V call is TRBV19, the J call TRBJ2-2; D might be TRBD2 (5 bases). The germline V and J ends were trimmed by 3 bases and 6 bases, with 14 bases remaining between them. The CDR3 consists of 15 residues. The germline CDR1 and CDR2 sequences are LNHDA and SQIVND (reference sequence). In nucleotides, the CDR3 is TGTGCCAGTAGTATGGGCCGGGGTTTATCCGGGGAGCTGTTTTTT. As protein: CASSMGRGLSGELFF.

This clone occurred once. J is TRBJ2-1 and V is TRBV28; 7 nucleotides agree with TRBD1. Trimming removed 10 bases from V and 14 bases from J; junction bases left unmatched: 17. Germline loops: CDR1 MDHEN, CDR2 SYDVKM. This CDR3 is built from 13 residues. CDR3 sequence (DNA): TGTGCCACCGCTCCGGGGACAGCTTACAATGAGTTCTTC. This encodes CATAPGTAYNEFF.

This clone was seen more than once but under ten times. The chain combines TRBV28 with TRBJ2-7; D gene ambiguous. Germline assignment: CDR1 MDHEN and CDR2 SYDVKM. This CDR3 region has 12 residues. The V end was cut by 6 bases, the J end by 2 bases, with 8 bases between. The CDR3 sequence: CASRSGPYEQYF. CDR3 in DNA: TGTGCCAGCAGGTCCGGTCCCTACGAGCAGTACTTC.

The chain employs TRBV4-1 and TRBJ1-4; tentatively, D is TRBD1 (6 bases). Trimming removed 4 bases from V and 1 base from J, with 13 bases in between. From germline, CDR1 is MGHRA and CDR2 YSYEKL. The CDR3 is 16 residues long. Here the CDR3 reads CASSPNRDQTNEKLFF. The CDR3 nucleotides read TGCGCCAGCAGCCCCAACAGGGATCAAACTAATGAAAAACTGTTTTTT.

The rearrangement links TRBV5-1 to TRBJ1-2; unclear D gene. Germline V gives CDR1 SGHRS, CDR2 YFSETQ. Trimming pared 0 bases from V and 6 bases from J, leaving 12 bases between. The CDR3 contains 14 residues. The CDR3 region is CASSLGADQNGYTF. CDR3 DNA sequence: TGCGCCAGCAGCTTGGGGGCCGACCAAAATGGCTACACCTTC.

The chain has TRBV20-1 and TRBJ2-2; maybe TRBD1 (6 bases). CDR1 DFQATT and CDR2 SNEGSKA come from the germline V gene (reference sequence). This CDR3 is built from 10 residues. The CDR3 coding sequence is TGCAGGCCAGGGGCCGGGGAGCTGTTTTTT. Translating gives CRPGAGELFF.

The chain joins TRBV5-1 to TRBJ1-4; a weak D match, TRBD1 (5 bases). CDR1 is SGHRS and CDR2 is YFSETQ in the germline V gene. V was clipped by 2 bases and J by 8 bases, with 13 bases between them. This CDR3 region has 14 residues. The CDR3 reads CASSLGRVGEKLFF. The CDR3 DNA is TGCGCCAGCAGCTTAGGCAGGGTCGGCGAAAAACTGTTTTTT.

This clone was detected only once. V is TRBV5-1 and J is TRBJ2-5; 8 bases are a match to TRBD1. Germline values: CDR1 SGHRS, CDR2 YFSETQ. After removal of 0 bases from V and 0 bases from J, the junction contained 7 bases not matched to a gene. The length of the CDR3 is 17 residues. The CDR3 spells CASSLALATGDQETQYF. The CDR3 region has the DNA TGCGCCAGCAGCTTGGCCCTTGCGACAGGGGACCAAGAGACCCAGTACTTC.

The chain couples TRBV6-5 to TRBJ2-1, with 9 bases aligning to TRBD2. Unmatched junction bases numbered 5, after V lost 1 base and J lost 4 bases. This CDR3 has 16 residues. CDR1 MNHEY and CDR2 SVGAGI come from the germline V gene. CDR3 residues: CASSYYTSGHYNEQFF. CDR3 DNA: TGTGCCAGCAGTTACTATACTAGCGGGCATTACAATGAGCAGTTCTTC.

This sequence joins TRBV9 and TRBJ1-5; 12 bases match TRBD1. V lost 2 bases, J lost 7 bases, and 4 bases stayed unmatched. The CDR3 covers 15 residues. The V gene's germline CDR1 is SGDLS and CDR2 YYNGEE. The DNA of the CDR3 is TGTGCCAGCAGCGTGGGACAGGGGGCCGGGCAGCCCCAGCATTTT. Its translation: CASSVGQGAGQPQHF.

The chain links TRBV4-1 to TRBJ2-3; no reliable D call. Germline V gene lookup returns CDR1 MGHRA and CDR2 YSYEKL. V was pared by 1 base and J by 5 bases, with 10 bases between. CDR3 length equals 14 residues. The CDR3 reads CASSQALLVDTQYF. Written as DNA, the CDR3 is TGCGCCAGCAGCCAAGCCCTCTTAGTAGATACGCAGTATTTT.

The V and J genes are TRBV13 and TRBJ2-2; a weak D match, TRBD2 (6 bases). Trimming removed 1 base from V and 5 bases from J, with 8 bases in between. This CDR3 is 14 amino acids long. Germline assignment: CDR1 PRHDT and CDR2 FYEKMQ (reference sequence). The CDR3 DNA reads TGTGCCAGCAGCTTAGCGGGAGCTACCGGGGAGCTGTTTTTT. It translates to CASSLAGATGELFF.

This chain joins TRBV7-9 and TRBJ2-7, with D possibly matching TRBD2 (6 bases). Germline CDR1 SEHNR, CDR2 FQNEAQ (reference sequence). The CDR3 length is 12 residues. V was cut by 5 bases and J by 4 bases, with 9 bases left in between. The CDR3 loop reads CASSDGGYEQYF. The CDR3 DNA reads TGTGCCAGCAGCGATGGAGGGTACGAGCAGTACTTC.